This T cell receptor (beta chain) stems from a study of T cells in Graves' hyperthyroidism and ophthalmopathy. Study-level findings and limits: Most thyroid clonotypes that were expanded above 0.001 also turned up in blood.

Authors of the study amplified TCR beta CDR3 regions from RNA transcripts. In the first-round RT-PCR of the TCR CDR3, the HTBI primer set was used. TCRdb ran MiXCR on the multiplex PCR reads and lists one entry per CDR3 protein. The table records approximately 430,000 distinct CDR3 sequences, roughly 14% of them present only once. Germline V lookup: CDR1 SNHLY, CDR2 FYNNEI. The CDR3 is 16 residues long. J gave up 1 base and V 3 bases, and 7 bases lay outside the gene matches. This clonotype occurred many times. Its antigen is not identified. Stable Graves' hyperthyroidism denoted no ophthalmopathy progression over 18 months. Any patient presenting with uncontrolled infection, other autoimmune disease, pregnancy or lactation was left out. Orbital computed tomography and thyroid ultrasound, together with serum TRAb and thyroxine and clinical symptoms, were used for diagnoses.

The chain recombines TRBV2 with TRBJ1-1; TRBD1 matches 8 bases. The receptor's source is a woman between 18 and 29 years old with Graves' hyperthyroidism. Sequencing input: blood. CDR3 region: CASSDILGTGNTEAFF. CDR3 bases: TGTGCCAGCAGTGATATCTTAGGGACAGGGAACACTGAAGCTTTCTTT.